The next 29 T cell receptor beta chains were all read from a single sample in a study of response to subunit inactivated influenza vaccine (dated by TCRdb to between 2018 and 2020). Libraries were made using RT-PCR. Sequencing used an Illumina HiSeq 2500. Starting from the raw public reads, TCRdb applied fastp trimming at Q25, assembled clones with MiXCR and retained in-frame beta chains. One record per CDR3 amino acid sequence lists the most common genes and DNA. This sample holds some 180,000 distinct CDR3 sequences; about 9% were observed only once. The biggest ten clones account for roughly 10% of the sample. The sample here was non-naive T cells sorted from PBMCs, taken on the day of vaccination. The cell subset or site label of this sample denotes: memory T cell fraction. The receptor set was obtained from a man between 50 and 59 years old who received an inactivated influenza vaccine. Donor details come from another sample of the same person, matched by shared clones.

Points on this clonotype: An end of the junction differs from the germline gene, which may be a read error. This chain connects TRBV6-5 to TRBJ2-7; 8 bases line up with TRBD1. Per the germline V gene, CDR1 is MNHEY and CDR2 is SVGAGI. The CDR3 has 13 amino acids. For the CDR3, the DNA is TGTGCCAGAAGTTACCGGACAGGGTTCGAGCAGTACTTC. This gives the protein CARSYRTGFEQYF.

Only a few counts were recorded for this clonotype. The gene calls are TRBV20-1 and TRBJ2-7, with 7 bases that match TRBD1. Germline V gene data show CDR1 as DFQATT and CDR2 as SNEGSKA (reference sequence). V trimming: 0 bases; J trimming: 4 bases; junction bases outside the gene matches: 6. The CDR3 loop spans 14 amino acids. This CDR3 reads CSARDGTVPYEQYF. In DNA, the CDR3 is TGCAGTGCTAGAGATGGGACAGTACCTTACGAGCAGTACTTC.

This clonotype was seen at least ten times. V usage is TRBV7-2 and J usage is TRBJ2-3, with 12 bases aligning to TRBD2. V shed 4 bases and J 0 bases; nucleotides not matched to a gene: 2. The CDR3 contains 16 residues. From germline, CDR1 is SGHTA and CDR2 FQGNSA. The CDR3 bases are TGTGCCAGCAGCTCGGGGACTAGCGGGAGCACAGATACGCAGTATTTT. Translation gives CASSSGTSGSTDTQYF.

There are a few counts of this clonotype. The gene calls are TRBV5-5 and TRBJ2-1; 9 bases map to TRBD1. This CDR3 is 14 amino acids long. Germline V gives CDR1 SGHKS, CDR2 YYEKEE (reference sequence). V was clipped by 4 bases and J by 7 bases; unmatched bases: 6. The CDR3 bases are TGTGCCAGCAGCCCGCAGACAGGGGGAAATGAGCAGTTCTTC. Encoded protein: CASSPQTGGNEQFF.

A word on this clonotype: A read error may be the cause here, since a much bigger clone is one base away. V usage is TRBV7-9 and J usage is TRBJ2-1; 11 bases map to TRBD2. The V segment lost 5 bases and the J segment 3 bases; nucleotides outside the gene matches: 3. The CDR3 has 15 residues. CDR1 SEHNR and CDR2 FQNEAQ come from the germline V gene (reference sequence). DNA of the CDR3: TGTGCCAGCAGCCCGGGACTAGCGGTCTACAATGAGCAGTTCTTC. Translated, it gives CASSPGLAVYNEQFF.

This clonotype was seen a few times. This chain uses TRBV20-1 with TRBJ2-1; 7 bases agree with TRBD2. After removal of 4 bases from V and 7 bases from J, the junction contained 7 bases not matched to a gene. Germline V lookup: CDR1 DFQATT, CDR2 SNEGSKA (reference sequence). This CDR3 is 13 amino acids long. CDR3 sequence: CSANIGGENEQFF. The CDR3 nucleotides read TGCAGTGCTAATATTGGGGGGGAGAATGAGCAGTTCTTC.

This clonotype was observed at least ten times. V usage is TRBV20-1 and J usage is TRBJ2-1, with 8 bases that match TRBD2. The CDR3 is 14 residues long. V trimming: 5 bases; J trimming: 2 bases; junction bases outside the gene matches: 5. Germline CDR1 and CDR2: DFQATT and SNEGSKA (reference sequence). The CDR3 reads CSAPRTSTYNEQFF. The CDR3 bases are TGCAGTGCTCCCCGGACTAGCACCTACAATGAGCAGTTCTTC.

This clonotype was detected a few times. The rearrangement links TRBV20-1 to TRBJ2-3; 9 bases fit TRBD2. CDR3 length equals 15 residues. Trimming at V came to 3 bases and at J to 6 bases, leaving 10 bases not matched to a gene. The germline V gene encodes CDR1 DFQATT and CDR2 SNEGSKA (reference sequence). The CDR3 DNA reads TGCAGTGCTAGGGGTTTAGCGGGAGTTTGGGATACGCAGTATTTT. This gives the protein CSARGLAGVWDTQYF.

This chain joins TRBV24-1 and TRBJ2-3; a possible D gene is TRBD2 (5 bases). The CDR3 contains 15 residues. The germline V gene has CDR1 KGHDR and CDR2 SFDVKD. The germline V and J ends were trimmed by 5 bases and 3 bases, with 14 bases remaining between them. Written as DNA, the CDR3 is TGTGCCACCAGTGGGACTCAACCAGTGACAGATACGCAGTATTTT. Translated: CATSGTQPVTDTQYF.

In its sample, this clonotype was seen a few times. CDR3 region: CASSYGVTQYF. CDR3 DNA: TGTGCCAGCAGTTACGGTGTGACCCAGTACTTC. J is TRBJ2-5 and V is TRBV6-2 or TRBV6-3; no definite D call. V was shortened by 2 bases and J by 7 bases, with 5 bases between the two germline ends. Germline V gene lookup returns CDR1 MNHEY and CDR2 SVGEGT. There are 11 residues in the CDR3.

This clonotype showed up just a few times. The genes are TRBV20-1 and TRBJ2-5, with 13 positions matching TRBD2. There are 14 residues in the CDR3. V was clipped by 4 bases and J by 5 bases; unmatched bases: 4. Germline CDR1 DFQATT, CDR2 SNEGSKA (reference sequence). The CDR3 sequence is CSAIGTSGEETQYF. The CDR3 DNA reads TGCAGTGCTATTGGGACTAGCGGGGAGGAGACCCAGTACTTC.

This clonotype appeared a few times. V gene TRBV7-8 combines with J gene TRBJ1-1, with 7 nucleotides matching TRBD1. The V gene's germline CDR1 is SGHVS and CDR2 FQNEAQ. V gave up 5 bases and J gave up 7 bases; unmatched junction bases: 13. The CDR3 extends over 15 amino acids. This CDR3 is CASSGDRAAVGEAFF. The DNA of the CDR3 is TGTGCCAGCAGCGGCGACAGGGCGGCGGTGGGTGAAGCTTTCTTT. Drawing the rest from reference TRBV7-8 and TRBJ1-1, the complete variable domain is GAGVSQSPRYKVAKRGQDVALRCDPISGHVSLFWYQQALGQGPEFLTYFQNEAQLDKSGLPSDRFFAERPEGSVSTLKIQRTQQEDSAVYLCASSGDRAAVGEAFFGQGTRLTVV.

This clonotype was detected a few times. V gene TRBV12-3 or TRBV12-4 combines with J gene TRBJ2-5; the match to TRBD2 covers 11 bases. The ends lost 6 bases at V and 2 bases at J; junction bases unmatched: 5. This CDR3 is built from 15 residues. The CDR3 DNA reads TGTGCCAGCAGGGAGACTAGCGGGGTTCAAGAGACCCAGTACTTC. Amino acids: CASRETSGVQETQYF.

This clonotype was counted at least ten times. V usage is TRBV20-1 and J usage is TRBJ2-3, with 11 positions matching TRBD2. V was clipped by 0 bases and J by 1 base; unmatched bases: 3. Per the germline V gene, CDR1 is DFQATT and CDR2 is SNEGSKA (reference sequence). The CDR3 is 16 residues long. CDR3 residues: CSARDWTSGRTDTQYF. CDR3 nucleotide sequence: TGCAGTGCTAGAGATTGGACTAGCGGGCGCACAGATACGCAGTATTTT.

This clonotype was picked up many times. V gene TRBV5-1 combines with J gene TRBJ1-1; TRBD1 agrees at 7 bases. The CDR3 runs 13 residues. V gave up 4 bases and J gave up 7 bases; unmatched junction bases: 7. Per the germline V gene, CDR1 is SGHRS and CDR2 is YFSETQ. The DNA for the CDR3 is TGCGCCAGCAGCCAAGGGGGCGGAGGTGAAGCTTTCTTT. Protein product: CASSQGGGGEAFF.

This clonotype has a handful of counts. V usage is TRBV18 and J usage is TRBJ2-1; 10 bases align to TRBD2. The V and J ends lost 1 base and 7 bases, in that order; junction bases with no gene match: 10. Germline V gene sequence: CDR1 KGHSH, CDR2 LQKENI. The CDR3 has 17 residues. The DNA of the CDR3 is TGTGCCAGCTCACCACAAAGAGCTAGCGGGAGAGGGAATGAGCAGTTCTTC. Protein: CASSPQRASGRGNEQFF.

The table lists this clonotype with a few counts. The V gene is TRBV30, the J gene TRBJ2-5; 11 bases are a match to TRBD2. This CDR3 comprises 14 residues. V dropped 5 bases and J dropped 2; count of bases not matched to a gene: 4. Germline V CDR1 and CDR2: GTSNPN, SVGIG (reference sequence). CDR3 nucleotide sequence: TGTGCCTGGGCTAGCGGGGGGTCACAAGAGACCCAGTACTTC. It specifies CAWASGGSQETQYF.

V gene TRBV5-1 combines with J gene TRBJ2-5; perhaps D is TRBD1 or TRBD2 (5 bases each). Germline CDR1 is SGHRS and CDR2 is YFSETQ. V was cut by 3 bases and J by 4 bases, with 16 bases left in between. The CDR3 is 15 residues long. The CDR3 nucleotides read TGCGCCAGCAGCTGGGGCTTGGGGGTAGGAGAGACCCAGTACTTC. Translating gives CASSWGLGVGETQYF. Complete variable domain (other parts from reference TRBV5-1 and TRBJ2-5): KAGVTQTPRYLIKTRGQQVTLSCSPISGHRSVSWYQQTPGQGLQFLFEYFSETQRNKGNFPGRFSGRQFSNSRSEMNVSTLELGDSALYLCASSWGLGVGETQYFGPGTRLLVL.

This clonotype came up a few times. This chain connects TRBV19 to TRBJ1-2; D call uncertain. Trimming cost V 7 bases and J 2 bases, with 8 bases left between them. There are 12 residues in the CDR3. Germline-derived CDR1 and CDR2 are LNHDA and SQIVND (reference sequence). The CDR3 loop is CASTEQNYGYTF. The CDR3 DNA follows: TGTGCCAGTACGGAGCAGAACTATGGCTACACCTTC. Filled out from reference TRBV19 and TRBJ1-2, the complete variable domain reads DGGITQSPKYLFRKEGQNVTLSCEQNLNHDAMYWYRQDPGQGLRLIYYSQIVNDFQKGDIAEGYSVSREKKESFPLTVTSAQKNPTAFYLCASTEQNYGYTFGSGTRLTVV.

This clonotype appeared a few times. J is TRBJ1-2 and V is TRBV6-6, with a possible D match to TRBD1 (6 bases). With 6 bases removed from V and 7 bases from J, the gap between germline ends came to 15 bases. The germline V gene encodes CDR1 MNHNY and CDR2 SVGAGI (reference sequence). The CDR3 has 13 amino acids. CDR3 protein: CASRSRTAGGYTF. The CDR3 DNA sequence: TGTGCCAGCAGGAGCAGGACAGCAGGTGGCTACACCTTC.

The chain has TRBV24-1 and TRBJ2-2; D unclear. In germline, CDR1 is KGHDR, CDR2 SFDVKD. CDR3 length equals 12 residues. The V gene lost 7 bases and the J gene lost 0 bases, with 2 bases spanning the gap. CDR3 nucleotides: TGTGCCACCAGGTCGAACACCGGGGAGCTGTTTTTT. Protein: CATRSNTGELFF.

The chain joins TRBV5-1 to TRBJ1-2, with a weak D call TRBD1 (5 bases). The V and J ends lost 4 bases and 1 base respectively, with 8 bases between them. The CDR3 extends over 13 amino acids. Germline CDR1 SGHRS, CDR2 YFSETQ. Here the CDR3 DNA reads TGCGCCAGCAGCGACAGTCTTAACTATGGCTACACCTTC. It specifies CASSDSLNYGYTF.

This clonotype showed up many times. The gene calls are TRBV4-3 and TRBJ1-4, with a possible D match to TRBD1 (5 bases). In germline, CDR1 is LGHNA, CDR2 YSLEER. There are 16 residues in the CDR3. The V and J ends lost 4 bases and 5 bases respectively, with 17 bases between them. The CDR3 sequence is CASSRSGARLNEKLFF. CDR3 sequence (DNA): TGCGCCAGCAGCCGGTCCGGGGCCAGGTTGAATGAAAAACTGTTTTTT.

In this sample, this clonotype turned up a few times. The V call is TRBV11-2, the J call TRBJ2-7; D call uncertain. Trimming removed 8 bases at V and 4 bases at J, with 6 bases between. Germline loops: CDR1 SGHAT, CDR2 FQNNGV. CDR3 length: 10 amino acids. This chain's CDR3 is CASGKYEQYF. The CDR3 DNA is TGTGCCAGCGGGAAATACGAGCAGTACTTC. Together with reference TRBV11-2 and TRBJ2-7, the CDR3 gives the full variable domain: EAGVAQSPRYKIIEKRQSVAFWCNPISGHATLYWYQQILGQGPKLLIQFQNNGVVDDSQLPKDRFSAERLKGVDSTLKIQPAKLEDSAVYLCASGKYEQYFGPGTRLTVT.

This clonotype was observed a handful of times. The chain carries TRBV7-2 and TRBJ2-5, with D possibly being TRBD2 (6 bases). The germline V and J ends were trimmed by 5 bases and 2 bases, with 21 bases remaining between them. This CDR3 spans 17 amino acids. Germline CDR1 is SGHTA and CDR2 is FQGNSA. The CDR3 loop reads CASSPPTPLASQETQYF. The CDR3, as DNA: TGTGCCAGCAGCCCACCCACCCCGCTAGCGTCTCAAGAGACCCAGTACTTC.

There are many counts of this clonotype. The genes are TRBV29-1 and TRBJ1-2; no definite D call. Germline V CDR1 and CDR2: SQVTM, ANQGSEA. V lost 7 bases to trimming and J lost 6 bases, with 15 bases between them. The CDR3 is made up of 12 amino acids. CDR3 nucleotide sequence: TGCAGCGCTGGGAGGGAAGCTGATGGCTACACCTTC. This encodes CSAGREADGYTF.

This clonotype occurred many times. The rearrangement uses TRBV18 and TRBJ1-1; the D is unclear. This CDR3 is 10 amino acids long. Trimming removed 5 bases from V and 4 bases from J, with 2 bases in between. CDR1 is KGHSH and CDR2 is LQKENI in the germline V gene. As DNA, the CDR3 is TGTGCCAGCTCAGGCACTGAAGCTTTCTTT. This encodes CASSGTEAFF.

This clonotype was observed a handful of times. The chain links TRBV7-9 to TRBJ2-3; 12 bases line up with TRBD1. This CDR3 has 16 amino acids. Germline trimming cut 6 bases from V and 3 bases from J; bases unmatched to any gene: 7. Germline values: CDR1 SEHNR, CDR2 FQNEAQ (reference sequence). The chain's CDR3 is CASRPGTGGGTDTQYF. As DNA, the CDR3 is TGTGCCAGCAGACCAGGGACAGGGGGCGGGACAGATACGCAGTATTTT.

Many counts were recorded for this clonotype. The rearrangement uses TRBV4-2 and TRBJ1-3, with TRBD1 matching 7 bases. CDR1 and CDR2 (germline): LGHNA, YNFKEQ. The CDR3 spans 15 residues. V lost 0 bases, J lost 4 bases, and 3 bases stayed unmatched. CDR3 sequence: CASSQDTGAGNTIYF. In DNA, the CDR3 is TGTGCCAGCAGCCAAGATACAGGGGCAGGAAACACCATATATTTT.